Given below is one T cell receptor beta chain in context. The entry originates in a study of blood T cell repertoires in COVID-19. In the study overall: Both acute and convalescent COVID-19 samples were obtained from the United States, Italy and Spain. PBMCs, B-cell-depleted T cells, or T cells provided the cDNA or gDNA that made up the material.

The CDR3 runs to 15 residues. The V gene lost 2 bases and the J gene lost 4 bases, with 15 bases spanning the gap. Germline V lookup: CDR1 MNHEY, CDR2 SMNVEV (reference sequence). Authors' processing steps: Estimation of nucleated cell counts was performed using reference gene primer amplification. Profiling relied on immunoSEQ multiplex PCR, and the TCRdb table lists in-frame clones only, not all of them. V, J and clone size are those of that table, while D and trimming were read from the DNA. The sample holds 80,000 to 90,000 clones; roughly 90% are singletons and the top ten take more than 1%. Source material: peripheral blood. The TCR was taken from a man older than 75 with active or convalescent COVID-19. The gene calls are TRBV27 and TRBJ2-7; maybe TRBD2 (5 bases). The CDR3 protein is CASSLKFAGFYEQYF. In nucleotides, the CDR3 is TGTGCCAGCAGTTTAAAGTTCGCGGGTTTTTACGAGCAGTACTTC.